The rows below give T cell receptor beta chains drawn from one sample of a study of Graves' ophthalmopathy and Graves' hyperthyroidism. MiXCR, run by TCRdb on the multiplex PCR reads, gives a single entry per CDR3 protein. The table includes a few hundred thousand distinct CDR3 sequences, around 20% detected once. Sequencing used peripheral blood. These receptors were obtained from a woman under 30 with Graves' ophthalmopathy. Each CDR3 is given without its conserved first and last residue.

v_gene	CDR3aa
TRBV12-3/TRBV12-4	ASSSFSYSYEQY
TRBV30	AWSPGTASNQPQH
TRBV11-2	ASSLGLGQSYEQY
TRBV6-2/TRBV6-3	ASSYSRRTGLEAPGETQY
TRBV6-2/TRBV6-3	ASRSRDSSYEQY
TRBV28	ASSTPAGTEAF
TRBV11-2	ASSVGLLSYEQY
TRBV12-3/TRBV12-4	ASSRGTGNYT
TRBV20-1	SASRTPYEQY
TRBV28	ASSLVGQGIPGANVLT
TRBV6-5	ASSYSGSGQPQH
TRBV5-1	ASSSPLGRGGETQY
TRBV5-1	ASSSYQRDRALTYEQY
TRBV19	ASLKDRTNTEAF
TRBV6-2/TRBV6-3	ASSSSQRGGLTEAF
TRBV6-2/TRBV6-3	ASSYSLSAYEQY
TRBV6-4	ASSDRDRISGANVLT
TRBV20-1	SASVGSGYEQY
TRBV29-1	SVFFPRGNTEAF
TRBV28	ASSEGGKNTEAF
TRBV12-3/TRBV12-4	ASSLIGGNTIY
TRBV7-9	ASSAHPRQGGNEQY
TRBV24-1	ATSDSSTGTYEQY
TRBV12-3/TRBV12-4	ASSYGTTEAF
TRBV9	ASSPSTGVYTEAF
TRBV18	ASSPSPLVIGNQPQH
TRBV28	ASNMGQADYGYT
TRBV6-2/TRBV6-3	ASSYFGGLNYEQY
TRBV13	ASSSGQHNSPLH
TRBV2	ASIRTGQGLLAYGYT
TRBV9	ASSAGDWSGNTIY
TRBV6-2/TRBV6-3	ASSSSGAGAEAF
TRBV19	ASERLAAAAGELF
TRBV10-3	AIRDRGLEQY
TRBV30	AWVSDSENTEAF
TRBV5-1	ASSWDGSNTEAF
TRBV27	ASRPRTQSESRAF
TRBV11-2	ASSLGSGGLIPYEQY
TRBV5-1	ASSLAWSDGYT
TRBV12-3/TRBV12-4	ASSFESGQEEQY
TRBV2	ASSGPRRSGANVLT
TRBV12-3/TRBV12-4	ASSLRVGLSSGNTIY
TRBV6-2/TRBV6-3	ASSATLGLAG
TRBV27	ASSRNMGQPQH
TRBV6-1	ASRTRGSIPSPLH
TRBV20-1	SARLGGNTIY
TRBV29-1	SVDPGGANTGELF
TRBV7-9	ASSHRGQSYEQY
TRBV6-5	ASSYPGGSTEAF
TRBV6-5	ASSKGQSRTGELF
TRBV6-5	ASFESYEQY
TRBV6-2/TRBV6-3	ASSYTGTGELF
TRBV24-1	ATSDPPGGRETQY
TRBV6-1	ASAGQETQY
TRBV5-4	ASSPRQATNTEAF
TRBV5-6	ASSLWSSDSPLH
TRBV7-6	ASSPRGETQY